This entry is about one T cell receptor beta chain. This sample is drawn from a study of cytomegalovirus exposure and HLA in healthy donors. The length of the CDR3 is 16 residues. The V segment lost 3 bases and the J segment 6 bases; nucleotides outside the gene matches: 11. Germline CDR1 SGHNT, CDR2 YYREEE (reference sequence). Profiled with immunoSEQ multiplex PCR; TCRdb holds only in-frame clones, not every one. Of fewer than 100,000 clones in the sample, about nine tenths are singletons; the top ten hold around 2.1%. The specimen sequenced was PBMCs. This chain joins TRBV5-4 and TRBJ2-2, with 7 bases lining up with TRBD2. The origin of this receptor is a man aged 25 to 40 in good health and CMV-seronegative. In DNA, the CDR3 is TGTGCCAGCAGCTCCAAAAGCGGGGAAGTCGCCGGGGAGCTGTTTTTT. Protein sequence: CASSSKSGEVAGELFF.